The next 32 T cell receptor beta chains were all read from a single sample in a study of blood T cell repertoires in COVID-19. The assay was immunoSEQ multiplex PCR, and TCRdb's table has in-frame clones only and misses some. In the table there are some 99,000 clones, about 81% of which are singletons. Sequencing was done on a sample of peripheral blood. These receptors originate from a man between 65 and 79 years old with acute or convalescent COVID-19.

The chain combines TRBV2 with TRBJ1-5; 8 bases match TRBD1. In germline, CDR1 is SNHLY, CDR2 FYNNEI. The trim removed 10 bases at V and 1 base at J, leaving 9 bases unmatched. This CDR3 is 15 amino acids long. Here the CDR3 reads CAIKGQGGSNQPQHF. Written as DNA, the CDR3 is TGTGCCATAAAAGGACAGGGCGGGAGCAATCAGCCCCAGCATTTT.

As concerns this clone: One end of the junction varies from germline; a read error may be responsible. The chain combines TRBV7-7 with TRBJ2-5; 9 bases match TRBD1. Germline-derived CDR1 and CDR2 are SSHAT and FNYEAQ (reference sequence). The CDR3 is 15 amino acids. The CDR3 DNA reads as TGTGCTAGCAGCTTGGCGACAGGGGGCCAAGAGACCCAGTACTTC. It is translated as CASSLATGGQETQYF.

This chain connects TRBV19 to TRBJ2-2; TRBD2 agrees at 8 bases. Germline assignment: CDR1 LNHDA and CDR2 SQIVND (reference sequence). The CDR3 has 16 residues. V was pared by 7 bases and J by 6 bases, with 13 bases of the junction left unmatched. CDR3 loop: CASTVTGTRGAGELFF. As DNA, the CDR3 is TGTGCCAGTACCGTGACCGGGACTAGAGGGGCCGGGGAGCTGTTTTTT.

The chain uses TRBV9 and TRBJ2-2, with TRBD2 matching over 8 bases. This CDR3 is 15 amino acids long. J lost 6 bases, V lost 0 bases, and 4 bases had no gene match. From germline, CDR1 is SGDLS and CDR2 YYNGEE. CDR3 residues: CASSVDPAGAGELFF. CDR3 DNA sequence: TGTGCCAGCAGCGTAGATCCAGCGGGAGCCGGGGAGCTGTTTTTT. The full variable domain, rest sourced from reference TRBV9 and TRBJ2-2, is DSGVTQTPKHLITATGQRVTLRCSPRSGDLSVYWYQQSLDQGLQFLIQYYNGEERAKGNILERFSAQQFPDLHSELNLSSLELGDSALYFCASSVDPAGAGELFFGEGSRLTVL.

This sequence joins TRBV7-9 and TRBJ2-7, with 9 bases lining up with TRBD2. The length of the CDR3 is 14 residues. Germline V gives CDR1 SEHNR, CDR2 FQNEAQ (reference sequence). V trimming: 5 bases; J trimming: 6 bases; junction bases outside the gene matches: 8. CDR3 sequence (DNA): TGTGCCAGCAGCGGCGGGAGGGCCGAGGCCGAGCAGTACTTC. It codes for CASSGGRAEAEQYF.

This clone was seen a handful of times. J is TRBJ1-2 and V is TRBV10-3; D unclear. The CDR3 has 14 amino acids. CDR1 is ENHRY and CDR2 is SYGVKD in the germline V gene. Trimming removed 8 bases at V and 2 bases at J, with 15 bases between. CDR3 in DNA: TGTGCCATCCGCGGGCTTGGTGGGAACTATGGCTACACCTTC. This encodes CAIRGLGGNYGYTF.

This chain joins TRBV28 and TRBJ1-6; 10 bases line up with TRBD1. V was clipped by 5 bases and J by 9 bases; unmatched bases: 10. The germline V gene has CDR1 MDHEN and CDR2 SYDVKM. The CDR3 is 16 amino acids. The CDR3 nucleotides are TGTGCCAGCAGTCGTCCTCCGGGACAGGGGCTTTCACCCCTCCACTTT. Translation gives CASSRPPGQGLSPLHF. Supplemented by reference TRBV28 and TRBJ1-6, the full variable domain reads DVKVTQSSRYLVKRTGEKVFLECVQDMDHENMFWYRQDPGLGLRLIYFSYDVKMKEKGDIPEGYSVSREKKERFSLILESASTNQTSMYLCASSRPPGQGLSPLHFGNGTRLTVT.

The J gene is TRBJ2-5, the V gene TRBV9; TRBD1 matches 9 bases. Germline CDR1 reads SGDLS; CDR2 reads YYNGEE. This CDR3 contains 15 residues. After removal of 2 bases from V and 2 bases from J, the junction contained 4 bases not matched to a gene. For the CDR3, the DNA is TGTGCCAGCAGCGTGGGACAGGGCCCGCAAGAGACCCAGTACTTC. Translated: CASSVGQGPQETQYF.

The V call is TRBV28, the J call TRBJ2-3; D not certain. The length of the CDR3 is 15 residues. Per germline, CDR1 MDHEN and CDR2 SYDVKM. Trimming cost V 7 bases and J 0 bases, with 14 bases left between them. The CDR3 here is CASTRLAVSTDTQYF. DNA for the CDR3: TGTGCCAGCACTCGGTTGGCGGTTAGCACAGATACGCAGTATTTT.

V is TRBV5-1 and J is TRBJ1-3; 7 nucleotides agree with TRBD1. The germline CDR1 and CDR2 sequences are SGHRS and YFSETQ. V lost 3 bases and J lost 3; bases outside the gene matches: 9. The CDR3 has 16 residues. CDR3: CASSSATGAGGNTIYF. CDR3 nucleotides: TGCGCCAGCAGCTCAGCAACAGGGGCTGGTGGAAACACCATATATTTT.

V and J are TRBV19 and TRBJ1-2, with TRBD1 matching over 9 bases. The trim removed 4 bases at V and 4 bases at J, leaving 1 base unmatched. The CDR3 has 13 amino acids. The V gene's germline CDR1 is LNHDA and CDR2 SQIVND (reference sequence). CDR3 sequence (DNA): TGTGCCAGTAGTAAGGGACAGGGCTATGGCTACACCTTC. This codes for CASSKGQGYGYTF.

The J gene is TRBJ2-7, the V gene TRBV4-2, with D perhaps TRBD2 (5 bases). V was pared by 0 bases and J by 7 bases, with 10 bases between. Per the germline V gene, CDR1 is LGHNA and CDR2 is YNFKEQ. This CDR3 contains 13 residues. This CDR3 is CASSQDLIAEQYF. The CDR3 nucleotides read TGTGCCAGCAGCCAAGACCTTATAGCGGAGCAGTACTTC.

The CDR3 nucleotides read TGCGCCAGCAGCTTGGGACAGGGTACCGATAATTCACCCCTCCACTTT. Protein: CASSLGQGTDNSPLHF. The rearrangement uses TRBV5-1 and TRBJ1-6; 7 bases line up with TRBD1. V shed 0 bases, J shed 5 bases, and the junction held 5 bases outside the gene matches. Germline assignment: CDR1 SGHRS and CDR2 YFSETQ. The CDR3 runs 16 residues.

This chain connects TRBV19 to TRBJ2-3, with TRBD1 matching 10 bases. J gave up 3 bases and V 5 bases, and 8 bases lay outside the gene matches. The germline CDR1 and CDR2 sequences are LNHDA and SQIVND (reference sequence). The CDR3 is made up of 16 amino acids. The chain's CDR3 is CASSPDRGLYTDTQYF. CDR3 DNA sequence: TGTGCCAGTAGTCCCGACAGGGGGCTGTATACAGATACGCAGTATTTT.

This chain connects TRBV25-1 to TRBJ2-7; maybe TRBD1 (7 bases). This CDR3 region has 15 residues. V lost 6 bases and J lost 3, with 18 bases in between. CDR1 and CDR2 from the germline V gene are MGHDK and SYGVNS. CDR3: CASRAQGGSGYEQYF. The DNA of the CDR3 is TGTGCCAGCAGGGCTCAGGGGGGCTCAGGCTACGAGCAGTACTTC.

The CDR3 sequence is CASSLLAASTDTQYF. CDR3 DNA sequence: TGTGCCAGCAGTTTACTAGCGGCTAGCACAGATACGCAGTATTTT. The rearrangement uses TRBV27 and TRBJ2-3, with 7 bases lining up with TRBD2. V lost 2 bases, J lost 0 bases, and 2 bases stayed unmatched. The CDR3 length is 15 residues. The germline CDR1 and CDR2 sequences are MNHEY and SMNVEV (reference sequence).

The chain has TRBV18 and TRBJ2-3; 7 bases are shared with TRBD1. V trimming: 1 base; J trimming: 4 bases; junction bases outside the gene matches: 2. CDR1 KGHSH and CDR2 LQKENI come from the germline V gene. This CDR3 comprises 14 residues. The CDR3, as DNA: TGTGCCAGCTCACCACAAGGGGGCCCAGATACGCAGTATTTT. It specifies CASSPQGGPDTQYF.

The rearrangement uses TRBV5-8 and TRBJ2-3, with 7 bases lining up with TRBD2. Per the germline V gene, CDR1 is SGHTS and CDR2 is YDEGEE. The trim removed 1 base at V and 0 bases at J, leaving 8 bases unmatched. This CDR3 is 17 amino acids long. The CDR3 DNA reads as TGTGCCAGCAGCTTGAGTACTAGCGTTACTAGCACAGATACGCAGTATTTT. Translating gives CASSLSTSVTSTDTQYF.

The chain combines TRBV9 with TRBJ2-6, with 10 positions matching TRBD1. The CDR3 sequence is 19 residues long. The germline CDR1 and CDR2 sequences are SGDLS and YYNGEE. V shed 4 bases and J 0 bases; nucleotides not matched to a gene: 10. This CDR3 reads CASSLSAGQGHSGANVLTF. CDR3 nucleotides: TGTGCCAGCAGCCTAAGCGCGGGACAGGGGCACTCTGGGGCCAACGTCCTGACTTTC.

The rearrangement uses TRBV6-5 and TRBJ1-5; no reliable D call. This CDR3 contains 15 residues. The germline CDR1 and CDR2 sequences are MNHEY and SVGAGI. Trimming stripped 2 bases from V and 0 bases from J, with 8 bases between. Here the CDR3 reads CASSYAGYSNQPQHF. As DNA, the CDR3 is TGTGCCAGCAGTTACGCGGGATATAGCAATCAGCCCCAGCATTTT.

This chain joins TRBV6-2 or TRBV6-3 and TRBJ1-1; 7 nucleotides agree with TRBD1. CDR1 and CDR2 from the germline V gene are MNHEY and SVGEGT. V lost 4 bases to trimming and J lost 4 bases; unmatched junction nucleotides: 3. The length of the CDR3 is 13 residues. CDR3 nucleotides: TGTGCCAGCAGTTCCACAGGGGTCACTGAAGCTTTCTTT. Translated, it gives CASSSTGVTEAFF.

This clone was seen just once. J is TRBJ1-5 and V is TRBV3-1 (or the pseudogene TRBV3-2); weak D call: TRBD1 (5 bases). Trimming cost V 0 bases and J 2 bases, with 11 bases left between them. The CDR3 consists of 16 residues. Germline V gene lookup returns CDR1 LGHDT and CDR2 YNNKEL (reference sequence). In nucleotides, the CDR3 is TGTGCCAGCAGCCAAGACCCCGGACATGGCAATCAGCCCCAGCATTTT. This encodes CASSQDPGHGNQPQHF.

CDR3 sequence reads: CSVSTRALGNTEAFF. CDR3 nucleotide sequence: TGCAGCGTCTCTACCAGGGCCCTCGGGAACACTGAAGCTTTCTTT. V gene TRBV29-1 combines with J gene TRBJ1-1; tentatively, D is TRBD1 (5 bases). Germline V CDR1 and CDR2: SQVTM, ANQGSEA. V lost 6 bases to trimming and J lost 1 base, with 18 bases between them. The CDR3 consists of 15 residues.

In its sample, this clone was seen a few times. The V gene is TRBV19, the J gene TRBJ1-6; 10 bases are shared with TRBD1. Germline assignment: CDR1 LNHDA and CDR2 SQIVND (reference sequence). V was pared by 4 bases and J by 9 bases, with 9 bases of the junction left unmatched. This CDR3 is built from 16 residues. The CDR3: CASSTSRQGASSPLHF. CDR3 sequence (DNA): TGTGCCAGTAGTACTTCGAGACAGGGGGCGAGTTCACCCCTCCACTTT.

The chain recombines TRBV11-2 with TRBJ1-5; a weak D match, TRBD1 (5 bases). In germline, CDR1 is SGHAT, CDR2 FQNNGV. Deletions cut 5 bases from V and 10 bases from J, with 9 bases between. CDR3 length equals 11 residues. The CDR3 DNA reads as TGTGCCAGCAGCGCCGGGGGTCCCCAGCATTTT. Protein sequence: CASSAGGPQHF.

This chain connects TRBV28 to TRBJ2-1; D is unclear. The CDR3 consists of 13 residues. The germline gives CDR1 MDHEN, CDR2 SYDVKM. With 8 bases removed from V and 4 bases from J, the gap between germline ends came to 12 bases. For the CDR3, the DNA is TGTGCCAGCGGGCCTCGACGGTACAATGAGCAGTTCTTC. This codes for CASGPRRYNEQFF.

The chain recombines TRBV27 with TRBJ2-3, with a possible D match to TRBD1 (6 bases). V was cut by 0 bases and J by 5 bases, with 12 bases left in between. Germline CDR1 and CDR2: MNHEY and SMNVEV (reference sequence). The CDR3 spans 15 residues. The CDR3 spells CASSLSSRGGDTQYF. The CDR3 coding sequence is TGTGCCAGCAGTTTATCGTCCAGGGGTGGAGATACGCAGTATTTT.

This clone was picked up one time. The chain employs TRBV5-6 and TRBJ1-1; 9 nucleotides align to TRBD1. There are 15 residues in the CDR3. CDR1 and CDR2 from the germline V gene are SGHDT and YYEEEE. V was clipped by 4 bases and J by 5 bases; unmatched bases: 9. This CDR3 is CASSPYDRGGTEAFF. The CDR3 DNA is TGTGCCAGCAGCCCGTACGACAGGGGGGGGACTGAAGCTTTCTTT.

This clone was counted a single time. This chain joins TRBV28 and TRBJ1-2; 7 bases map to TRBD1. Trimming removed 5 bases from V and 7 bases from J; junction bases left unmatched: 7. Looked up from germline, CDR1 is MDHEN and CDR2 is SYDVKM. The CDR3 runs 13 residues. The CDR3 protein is CASSPRTGTGYTF. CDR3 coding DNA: TGTGCCAGCAGTCCAAGGACAGGCACTGGCTACACCTTC.

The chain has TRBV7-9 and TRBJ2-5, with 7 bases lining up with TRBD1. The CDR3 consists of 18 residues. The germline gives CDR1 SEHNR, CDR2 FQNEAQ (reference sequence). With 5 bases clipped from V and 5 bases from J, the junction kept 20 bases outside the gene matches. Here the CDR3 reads CASSPGTALTLGSETQYF. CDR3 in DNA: TGTGCCAGCAGCCCAGGGACAGCGCTGACGCTGGGATCGGAGACCCAGTACTTC.

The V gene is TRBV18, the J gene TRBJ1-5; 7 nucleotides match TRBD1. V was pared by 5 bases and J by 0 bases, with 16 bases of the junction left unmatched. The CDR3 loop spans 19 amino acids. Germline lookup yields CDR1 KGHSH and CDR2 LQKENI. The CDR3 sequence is CASSDRQGHLSYSNQPQHF. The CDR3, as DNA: TGTGCCAGCTCAGACAGACAGGGCCACCTCTCATATAGCAATCAGCCCCAGCATTTT.

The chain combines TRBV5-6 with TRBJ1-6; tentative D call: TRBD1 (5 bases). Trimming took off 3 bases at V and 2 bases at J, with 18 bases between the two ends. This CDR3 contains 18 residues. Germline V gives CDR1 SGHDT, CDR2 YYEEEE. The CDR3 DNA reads TGTGCCAGCAGCTCGACGGAGACAGCCGTCGCCTATAATTCACCCCTCCACTTT. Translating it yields CASSSTETAVAYNSPLHF.